Listed below are T cell receptor beta chains from one sample, sequenced in a study of T-cell reconstitution after alpha-beta-depleted transplantation in children. TCRdb reanalysed the PCR reads using MiXCR and keeps one entry per CDR3 protein. The table has around 400,000 distinct CDR3 sequences, about a fifth seen once. The specimen comprised PBMCs from the stem cell graft donor, sampled from the stem cell graft. The receptors originated from a human donor who donated a stem cell graft to a child with acute myeloid leukemia. Both conserved end residues are part of each CDR3. Fields, in order: V gene, clone size, J gene, D gene, CDR3 protein, CDR3 DNA. D genes are given only for firm matches. For some rows the clone size is stated as once, few or many, or as a class when expanded; others skip it.

TRBV20-1,few,TRBJ2-3,TRBD2,CSATQAGGLSDTQYF,TGCAGTGCTACCCAAGCGGGAGGGCTTTCAGATACGCAGTATTTT
TRBV29-1,many,TRBJ1-2,TRBD1,CSASPGQDYGYTF,TGCAGCGCCTCCCCGGGACAGGATTATGGCTACACCTTC
TRBV20-1,many,TRBJ2-1,TRBD2,CSGGTSGYNEQFF,TGCAGTGGCGGGACTAGCGGTTACAATGAGCAGTTCTTC
TRBV28,.,TRBJ2-7,TRBD1,CASGQGDVYEQYF,TGTGCCAGCGGGCAGGGGGATGTCTACGAGCAGTACTTC
TRBV7-9,.,TRBJ2-5,TRBD1,CASSFRQGGIQETQYF,TGTGCCAGCAGTTTTCGACAGGGGGGCATCCAAGAGACCCAGTACTTC
TRBV20-1,few,TRBJ2-3,.,CSARGGEDTQYF,TGCAGTGCTAGAGGCGGTGAAGATACGCAGTATTTT
TRBV10-2,.,TRBJ1-3,TRBD1,CASRETGSGNTIYF,TGCGCCAGCAGGGAGACAGGGTCTGGAAACACCATATATTTT
TRBV5-1,.,TRBJ1-4,.,CASSFEGVPEKLFF,TGCGCCAGCAGCTTTGAGGGGGTACCGGAAAAACTGTTTTTT
TRBV12-3/TRBV12-4,.,TRBJ2-1,TRBD2,CASSSAGELVGEQFF,TGTGCCAGCAGTTCAGCGGGAGAATTGGTTGGGGAGCAGTTCTTC
TRBV6-1,few,TRBJ2-7,TRBD2,CASSRGQKSGSTSYEQYF,TGTGCCAGCAGCCGGGGCCAGAAAAGCGGGAGTACCTCCTACGAGCAGTACTTC
TRBV24-1,.,TRBJ2-7,TRBD2,CATSEAGGPSGEQYF,TGTGCCACCAGTGAGGCGGGAGGGCCGTCGGGCGAGCAGTACTTC
TRBV29-1,few,TRBJ2-7,.,CSVAPGQRNEQYF,TGCAGCGTTGCACCGGGACAACGGAACGAGCAGTACTTC
TRBV12-3/TRBV12-4,many,TRBJ2-7,TRBD1,CASSSRIGTGVYSYEQYF,TGTGCCAGCAGCTCTCGGATCGGTACAGGGGTTTATTCCTACGAGCAGTACTTC
TRBV20-1,many,TRBJ2-7,TRBD2,CSATGLAGEAYEQYF,TGCAGTGCAACCGGACTAGCGGGAGAAGCTTACGAGCAGTACTTC
TRBV10-3,.,TRBJ1-2,.,CAISDGGNYGYTF,TGTGCCATCAGTGACGGGGGGAACTATGGCTACACCTTC
TRBV7-2,many,TRBJ2-1,.,CASSLGYPYNEQFF,TGTGCCAGCAGCTTAGGCTATCCCTACAATGAGCAGTTCTTC
TRBV25-1,.,TRBJ2-3,TRBD2,CASTGTSGNPDTQYF,TGTGCCAGCACCGGGACTAGCGGGAACCCAGATACGCAGTATTTT
TRBV3-1,few,TRBJ2-1,TRBD2,CASSHGPGLAGPNEQFF,TGTGCCAGCAGCCACGGGCCGGGACTAGCGGGACCTAATGAGCAGTTCTTC
TRBV12-3/TRBV12-4,.,TRBJ2-1,TRBD2,CASSKSGSFYNEQFF,TGTGCCAGCAGCAAGAGCGGGAGTTTTTACAATGAGCAGTTCTTC
TRBV7-9,.,TRBJ2-1,TRBD2,CASSSRGSGENNEQFF,TGTGCCAGCAGCTCCCGGGGTAGCGGGGAGAACAATGAGCAGTTCTTC
TRBV29-1,.,TRBJ2-3,TRBD2,CSVAGLAGALPQYF,TGCAGCGTCGCGGGACTAGCGGGAGCCCTTCCGCAGTATTTT
TRBV20-1,many,TRBJ2-5,.,CSARDEGYQETQYF,TGCAGTGCTAGAGATGAGGGCTACCAAGAGACCCAGTACTTC
TRBV29-1,.,TRBJ2-3,TRBD2,CSGSQAGGTDTQYF,TGCAGCGGGAGTCAAGCGGGAGGAACAGATACGCAGTATTTT
TRBV12-3/TRBV12-4,few,TRBJ2-7,.,CASSSPSPGTSSYEQYF,TGTGCCAGCAGTTCCCCCTCCCCAGGCACCAGCTCCTACGAGCAGTACTTC
TRBV29-1,.,TRBJ2-7,TRBD2,CSARLAGDNEQYF,TGCAGCGCTCGACTAGCGGGAGATAACGAGCAGTACTTC
TRBV20-1,few,TRBJ2-3,TRBD2,CSARPTTAGADTQYF,TGCAGTGCTAGACCGACTACAGCGGGAGCAGATACGCAGTATTTT
TRBV20-1,.,TRBJ2-7,TRBD2,CSAPGGLAGGEQYF,TGCAGTGCACCCGGGGGACTAGCGGGAGGCGAGCAGTACTTC
TRBV15,few,TRBJ2-4,TRBD1,CATSRDLKGALAKNIQYF,TGTGCCACCAGCAGAGATCTGAAGGGGGCTCTGGCCAAAAACATTCAGTACTTC
TRBV27,many,TRBJ2-1,TRBD2,CASSLGLAISYNEQFF,TGTGCCAGCAGTCTAGGACTAGCGATTTCCTACAATGAGCAGTTCTTC
TRBV20-1,many,TRBJ2-5,TRBD2,CSARDWGLSVETQYF,TGCAGTGCTAGAGATTGGGGACTATCAGTAGAGACCCAGTACTTC
TRBV7-9,few,TRBJ2-7,.,CASSLVPANYEQYF,TGTGCCAGCAGCTTAGTTCCAGCAAACTACGAGCAGTACTTC
TRBV12-3/TRBV12-4,many,TRBJ2-5,.,CASSPLTLYQETQYF,TGTGCCAGCAGTCCCCTAACACTGTACCAAGAGACCCAGTACTTC